Here is one T cell receptor (beta chain) with its context. Its matching antigen is unknown. This specimen belongs to a study of STAT3 mutations in large granular lymphocyte leukemia. General study results and limits: Suggested: STAT3 mutation was not the ancestral event for these clonal expansions. In T-cell large granular lymphocyte leukemia, about half of patients showed multiple immunodominant subclonotypes.

Clones were read by immunoSEQ multiplex PCR, and TCRdb kept only the in-frame ones, dropping some. The sample records approximately 6,700 clones, approximately 57% being singletons. Germline CDR1 SSHAT, CDR2 FNYEAQ (reference sequence). The CDR3 runs 13 residues. V trimming: 5 bases; J trimming: 3 bases; junction bases outside the gene matches: 2. The receptor was derived from a boy younger than 18 with T-cell large granular lymphocyte leukemia. Some clones in this sample may be carry-over from other donors' samples. The sequencing input was peripheral blood mononuclear cells. This chain joins TRBV7-7 and TRBJ2-5; 8 positions agree with TRBD2. As DNA, the CDR3 is TGTGCCAGCAGCAAACTAGCGGAAGAGACCCAGTACTTC. This codes for CASSKLAEETQYF.